The 21 T cell receptor beta chains below were found in one sample sequenced in a study of CD8 T cells in ankylosing spondylitis. Study-level findings and limits: Blood of patients with ankylosing spondylitis appeared to be characterized by a TCR beta motif of roughly eight highly homologous variants.

Their antigens remain unidentified. MiXCR, applied by TCRdb to the 5' RACE reads, yields one record per CDR3 protein. Seen here are 400,000 to 450,000 distinct CDR3 sequences, about 15% observed once, and the top ten hold 1%. Sequencing was carried out using blood, either unsorted or a sorted T cell fraction (not recorded which). These receptor sequences come from a male donor with ankylosing spondylitis.

This clonotype was detected ten times or more. The V and J genes are TRBV12-3 or TRBV12-4 and TRBJ1-2; weak D call: TRBD1 (5 bases). There are 15 residues in the CDR3. V lost 10 bases, J lost 2 bases, and 20 bases lay in between. CDR3 region: CATSRGPEPNYGYTF. CDR3 bases: TGTGCCACCTCCCGGGGCCCGGAACCGAACTATGGCTACACCTTC.

The chain employs TRBV12-3 or TRBV12-4 and TRBJ1-4, with 7 nucleotides matching TRBD1. V trimming: 3 bases; J trimming: 8 bases; junction bases outside the gene matches: 9. The CDR3 is 15 amino acids. The CDR3 protein is CASSFIGTAGEKLFF. The CDR3 DNA follows: TGTGCCAGCAGTTTTATCGGGACAGCGGGGGAAAAACTGTTTTTT.

The genes are TRBV3-1 and TRBJ2-5; TRBD2 might be the D (5 bases). The CDR3 extends over 17 amino acids. The germline V and J ends were trimmed by 4 bases and 0 bases, with 18 bases remaining between them. The germline CDR1 and CDR2 sequences are LGHDT and YNNKEL (reference sequence). CDR3: CASSPDVGSLYQETQYF. CDR3 bases: TGTGCCAGCAGCCCAGACGTGGGGAGTTTGTACCAAGAGACCCAGTACTTC.

This clonotype has ten or more counts. The chain employs TRBV5-1 and TRBJ2-1, with 8 bases that match TRBD2. This CDR3 spans 15 amino acids. J lost 4 bases, V lost 3 bases, and 6 bases had no gene match. Germline V CDR1 and CDR2: SGHRS, YFSETQ. In DNA, the CDR3 is TGCGCCAGCAGCTCCCGTAGCGGGAATTACAATGAGCAGTTCTTC. It yields the protein CASSSRSGNYNEQFF.

In regard to this clonotype: One junction end does not reproduce the germline sequence, and a read error may be involved. The chain has TRBV6-1 and TRBJ2-1; D assignment may be TRBD1 or TRBD2 (6 bases each). CDR3 length: 15 amino acids. Germline CDR1 reads MNHNS; CDR2 reads SASEGT. The CDR3 region has the DNA TGTGCCAGCAGAGAAGGGGGGTATGGCCGCAATGAGCAGTTCTTC. It is translated as CASREGGYGRNEQFF.

This clonotype was observed a few times. CDR3 DNA: TGTGCCAGCAGCGCCTCCGGGCGGACCTACGAGCAGTACTTC. This codes for CASSASGRTYEQYF. The V gene is TRBV7-9, the J gene TRBJ2-7; D gene ambiguous. Deletions cut 5 bases from V and 2 bases from J, with 13 bases between. This CDR3 is 14 amino acids long. The germline CDR1 and CDR2 sequences are SEHNR and FQNEAQ (reference sequence).

The V and J genes are TRBV3-1 and TRBJ1-1; perhaps TRBD1 as D (5 bases). Germline loops: CDR1 LGHDT, CDR2 YNNKEL (reference sequence). With 5 bases removed from V and 5 bases from J, the gap between germline ends came to 15 bases. This CDR3 is built from 14 residues. DNA for the CDR3: TGTGCCAGCAGCGAGGCGGGGGGGGAAACTGAAGCTTTCTTT. Translation gives CASSEAGGETEAFF.

This clonotype was observed a few times. The CDR3 does not close with the conserved phenylalanine or tryptophan, likely indicating a read error. The DNA is left out, because the CDR3 cannot be placed on it with certainty; the CDR3 is given as TCRdb lists it. The chain combines TRBV6-1 with TRBJ1-2; the table's D gene call, TRBD1, was not cross checked with the DNA. Looked up from germline, CDR1 is MNHNS and CDR2 is SASEGT. The CDR3 extends over 10 residues, inclusive of both ends. The CDR3 here is CASSDGGQGV.

This clonotype was found a few times. The chain joins TRBV20-1 to TRBJ2-7; 10 nucleotides line up with TRBD2. V trimming: 5 bases; J trimming: 3 bases; junction bases outside the gene matches: 7. The CDR3 sequence is 14 residues long. Germline loops: CDR1 DFQATT, CDR2 SNEGSKA (reference sequence). The CDR3 bases are TGCAGTGCTGCCCGGGGACTAGCGAACTACGAGCAGTACTTC. Amino acids: CSAARGLANYEQYF.

This clonotype appeared a few times. The rearrangement joins TRBV24-1 to TRBJ1-5; D unresolved. Germline V lookup: CDR1 KGHDR, CDR2 SFDVKD. V lost 7 bases to trimming and J lost 0 bases, with 9 bases between them. The CDR3 spans 14 residues. The CDR3 bases are TGTGCCACCAGCGGACCCCATAGCAATCAGCCCCAGCATTTT. Protein sequence: CATSGPHSNQPQHF.

This clonotype appeared a few times. J is TRBJ1-2 and V is TRBV5-1, with D hard to call. CDR3 size: 13 residues. Germline V gives CDR1 SGHRS, CDR2 YFSETQ. Trimming removed 0 bases from V and 0 bases from J, with 3 bases in between. CDR3 in amino acids: CASSLDPNYGYTF. As DNA, the CDR3 is TGCGCCAGCAGCTTGGATCCTAACTATGGCTACACCTTC.

This sequence joins TRBV12-3 or TRBV12-4 and TRBJ2-7, with 12 bases matching TRBD1. The CDR3 has 15 amino acids. V was pared by 7 bases and J by 2 bases, with 6 bases of the junction left unmatched. The CDR3 sequence is CASTLGTGGTYEQYF. CDR3 in DNA: TGTGCCAGCACCTTGGGGACAGGGGGCACCTACGAGCAGTACTTC.

This clonotype was counted a few times. This chain uses TRBV12-3 or TRBV12-4 with TRBJ2-1; 11 nucleotides line up with TRBD1. The CDR3 is 15 amino acids. J gave up 7 bases and V 1 base, and 3 bases lay outside the gene matches. The DNA of the CDR3 is TGTGCCAGCAGTTTAGGGAGGGACAGGGGGAATGAGCAGTTCTTC. Its protein is CASSLGRDRGNEQFF.

This clonotype has just a few counts. This chain links TRBV6-6 with TRBJ1-1; D is uncertain. In germline, CDR1 is MNHNY, CDR2 SVGAGI (reference sequence). The CDR3 runs to 13 residues. Trimming took 6 bases from V and 6 from J, leaving 14 bases between them. The DNA for the CDR3 is TGTGCCAGCAGCACTGCCGTTGCGGCTGAAGCTTTCTTT. Translation gives CASSTAVAAEAFF.

This sequence joins TRBV6-1 and TRBJ2-7, with a weak D call TRBD1 (5 bases). The V end was cut by 5 bases, the J end by 2 bases, with 10 bases between. The CDR3 covers 13 residues. Germline loops: CDR1 MNHNS, CDR2 SASEGT. This chain's CDR3 is CASSTGSAYEQYF. The CDR3 DNA sequence: TGTGCCAGCAGTACAGGCTCGGCCTACGAGCAGTACTTC.

This clonotype came up a few times. The V gene is TRBV6-1, the J gene TRBJ2-2, with D possibly TRBD1 on 5 matching bases. The V end was cut by 1 base, the J end by 1 base, with 7 bases between. From germline, CDR1 is MNHNS and CDR2 SASEGT. The CDR3 totals 15 residues. The CDR3 DNA sequence: TGTGCCAGCAGTGAAGTGGGGCGGAACACCGGGGAGCTGTTTTTT. It translates to CASSEVGRNTGELFF.

The V and J genes are TRBV5-1 and TRBJ2-1; 8 bases map to TRBD2. The CDR3 length is 15 residues. J lost 3 bases, V lost 2 bases, and 4 bases had no gene match. Germline V lookup: CDR1 SGHRS, CDR2 YFSETQ. CDR3: CASSLAGEIYNEQFF. In nucleotides, the CDR3 is TGCGCCAGCAGCTTAGCGGGGGAGATCTACAATGAGCAGTTCTTC.

The rearrangement links TRBV29-1 to TRBJ1-1; no reliable D call. Germline V gene lookup returns CDR1 SQVTM and CDR2 ANQGSEA. The V end was cut by 2 bases, the J end by 0 bases, with 10 bases between. The CDR3 contains 14 residues. CDR3 coding DNA: TGCAGCGTTGAACGGAGCAGGTTGAACACTGAAGCTTTCTTT. This codes for CSVERSRLNTEAFF. The full variable domain, in which reference TRBV29-1 and TRBJ1-1 provide the parts outside the CDR3, is SAVISQKPSRDICQRGTSLTIQCQVDSQVTMMFWYRQQPGQSLTLIATANQGSEATYESGFVIDKFPISRPNLTFSTLTVSNMSPEDSSIYLCSVERSRLNTEAFFGQGTRLTVV.

Ten or more counts support this clonotype. The chain links TRBV20-1 to TRBJ2-7; the match to TRBD2 covers 12 bases. J gave up 6 bases and V 3 bases, and 12 bases lay outside the gene matches. Per germline, CDR1 DFQATT and CDR2 SNEGSKA (reference sequence). The CDR3 consists of 16 residues. The CDR3, as DNA: TGCAGTGCTAGTTCGCTAGCGGGGGGGGATCGCTCCGAGCAGTACTTC. Translation gives CSASSLAGGDRSEQYF.

This clonotype was picked up a small number of times. The V and J genes are TRBV28 and TRBJ1-1; unclear D gene. Per germline, CDR1 MDHEN and CDR2 SYDVKM. Deletions cut 6 bases from V and 6 bases from J, with 8 bases between. The CDR3 totals 11 residues. This chain's CDR3 is CASRGHAEAFF. CDR3 nucleotide sequence: TGTGCCAGCAGAGGGCACGCTGAAGCTTTCTTT.

In this sample, this clonotype turned up many times. This chain joins TRBV12-3 or TRBV12-4 and TRBJ1-2, with 7 bases matching TRBD1. This CDR3 contains 15 residues. V gave up 6 bases and J gave up 13 bases; unmatched junction bases: 20. The CDR3 spells CASSLDIRGRESCTF. The DNA for the CDR3 is TGTGCCAGCAGCCTTGACATAAGGGGGCGTGAGAGCTGCACCTTC.